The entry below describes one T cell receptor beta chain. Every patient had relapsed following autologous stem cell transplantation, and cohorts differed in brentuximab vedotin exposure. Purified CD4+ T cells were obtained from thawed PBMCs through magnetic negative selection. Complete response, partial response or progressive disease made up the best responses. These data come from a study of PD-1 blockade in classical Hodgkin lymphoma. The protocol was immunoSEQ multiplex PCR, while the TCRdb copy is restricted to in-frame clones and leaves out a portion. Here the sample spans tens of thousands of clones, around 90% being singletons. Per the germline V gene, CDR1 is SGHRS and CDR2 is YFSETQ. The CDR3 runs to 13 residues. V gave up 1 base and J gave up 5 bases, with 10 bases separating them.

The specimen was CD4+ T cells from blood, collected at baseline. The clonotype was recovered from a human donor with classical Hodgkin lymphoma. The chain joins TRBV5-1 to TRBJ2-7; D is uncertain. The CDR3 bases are TGCGCCAGCAGCTTGAGGATGCTCCACGAGCAGTACTTC. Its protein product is CASSLRMLHEQYF.